This T cell receptor (beta chain) was documented in a study of blood T cell repertoires in COVID-19. On the study more broadly: Acute and convalescent COVID-19 specimens originated in the United States, Italy and Spain. Sample material is recorded as cDNA or gDNA derived from T cells, B-cell-depleted T cells, or PBMCs.

Germline V gene data show CDR1 as SSHAT and CDR2 as FNYEAQ (reference sequence). The CDR3 spans 15 residues. Comment on this clone: Its ends do not fully match the called genes, so a read error is possible.

In the original processing: How many nucleated cells were present was estimated from reference gene primer amplification. The data were produced by immunoSEQ multiplex PCR, yet TCRdb's version contains in-frame clones alone and is incomplete. That table is the source of V, J and clone size, and D and trimming were worked out from the DNA. Here the sample spans thousands of clones, less than 90% being singletons. The sample consisted of peripheral blood. The TCR originated in a human donor in a cohort sampled during active COVID-19. The rearrangement uses TRBV7-7 and TRBJ2-1; possible D gene TRBD2, 7 bases. CDR3 nucleotide sequence: TGTGCTAGCAGCTTACATGCGGGGGCTAACAATGAGCAGTTCTTC. Its translation: CASSLHAGANNEQFF.